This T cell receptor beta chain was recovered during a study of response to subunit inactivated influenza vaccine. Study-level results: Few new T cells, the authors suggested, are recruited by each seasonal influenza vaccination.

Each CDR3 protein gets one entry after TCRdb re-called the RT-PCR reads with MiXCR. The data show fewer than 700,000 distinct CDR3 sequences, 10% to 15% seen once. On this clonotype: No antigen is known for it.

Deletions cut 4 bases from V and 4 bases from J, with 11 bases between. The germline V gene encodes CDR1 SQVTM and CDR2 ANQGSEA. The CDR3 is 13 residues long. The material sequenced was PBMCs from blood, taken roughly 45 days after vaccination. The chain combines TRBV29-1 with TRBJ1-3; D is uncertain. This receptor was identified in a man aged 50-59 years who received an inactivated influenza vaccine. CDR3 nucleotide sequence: TGCAGCGTTGGATTATTATTCGGAAACACCATATATTTT. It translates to CSVGLLFGNTIYF.